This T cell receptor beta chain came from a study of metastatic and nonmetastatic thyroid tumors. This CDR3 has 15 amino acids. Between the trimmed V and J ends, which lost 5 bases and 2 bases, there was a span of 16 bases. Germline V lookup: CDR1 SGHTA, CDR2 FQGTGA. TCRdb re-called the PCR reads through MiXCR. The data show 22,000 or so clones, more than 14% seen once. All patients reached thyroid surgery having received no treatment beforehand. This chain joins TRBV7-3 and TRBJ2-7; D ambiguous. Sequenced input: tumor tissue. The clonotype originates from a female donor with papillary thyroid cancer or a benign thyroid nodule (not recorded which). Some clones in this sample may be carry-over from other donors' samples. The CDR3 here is CASSPQAVGTYEQYF. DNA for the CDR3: TGTGCCAGCAGCCCTCAAGCTGTAGGAACCTACGAGCAGTACTTC.